A single sample gave rise to the 26 T cell receptor beta chains below, sequenced in a study of cytomegalovirus exposure and HLA in healthy donors. PCR involved 60 Vbeta and 13 Jbeta primers. Sequencing was performed with immunoSEQ multiplex PCR; in TCRdb, only in-frame clones are kept and a portion is missing. The sample holds more than 95,000 clones, approximately 76% seen once. Source material: PBMCs. The receptors shown here come from a woman under 30 in good health and CMV-seropositive.

V is TRBV6-6 and J is TRBJ2-5; D is undetermined. CDR3 length: 14 amino acids. V was pared by 2 bases and J by 0 bases, with 7 bases between. The germline V gene encodes CDR1 MNHNY and CDR2 SVGAGI (reference sequence). CDR3 in amino acids: CASSYAGYQETQYF. The CDR3 coding sequence is TGTGCCAGCAGTTACGCCGGGTACCAAGAGACCCAGTACTTC.

This clone occurred a few times. At one boundary the junction diverges from the germline segment, which might be a read error. The V call is TRBV7-7, the J call TRBJ2-3, with 7 bases aligning to TRBD1. This CDR3 has 13 residues. The germline CDR1 and CDR2 sequences are SSHAT and FNYEAQ (reference sequence). The CDR3 loop reads CASSHDRADTQYF. The CDR3 DNA follows: TGTGCTAGCAGCCACGACAGGGCTGATACGCAGTATTTT. Filled out from reference TRBV7-7 and TRBJ2-3, the complete variable domain reads GAGVSQSPRYKVTKRGQDVTLRCDPISSHATLYWYQQALGQGPEFLTYFNYEAQPDKSGLPSDRFSAERPEGSISTLTIQRTEQRDSAMYRCASSHDRADTQYFGPGTRLTVL.

The chain links TRBV29-1 to TRBJ1-4, with D tentatively TRBD1 (5 bases). The germline V gene encodes CDR1 SQVTM and CDR2 ANQGSEA. V dropped 4 bases and J dropped 10 bases, with 16 bases sitting between them. CDR3 length equals 13 residues. DNA of the CDR3: TGCAGCGTTGTCCCCCCGGGGGGGGGAAAACTGTTTTTT. Residues: CSVVPPGGGKLFF.

This clone occurred a few times. J is TRBJ1-2 and V is TRBV28, with a possible D match to TRBD1 (5 bases). CDR3 size: 14 residues. The V end lost 5 bases, the J end lost 6 bases, and 16 bases lay between the germline ends. The V gene's germline CDR1 is MDHEN and CDR2 SYDVKM. CDR3 in DNA: TGTGCCAGCAGTAAGTTAGGGGCGCTTGATGGCTACACCTTC. Amino acid sequence: CASSKLGALDGYTF.

This sequence joins TRBV2 and TRBJ2-3; 7 nucleotides agree with TRBD2. The CDR3 is 18 residues long. V lost 1 base to trimming and J lost 7 bases; unmatched junction nucleotides: 17. Germline V lookup: CDR1 SNHLY, CDR2 FYNNEI. As DNA, the CDR3 is TGTGCCAGCAGTGAAGGACCTGGACTAGTGGGGCCGGGACATACGCAGTATTTT. Translating it yields CASSEGPGLVGPGHTQYF.

The chain has TRBV7-9 and TRBJ2-2; D not certain. The germline V gene encodes CDR1 SEHNR and CDR2 FQNEAQ (reference sequence). The CDR3 spans 13 residues. Trimming removed 1 base from V and 5 bases from J, with 5 bases in between. CDR3 sequence reads: CASSLDSTGELFF. In DNA form, the CDR3 reads TGTGCCAGCAGCTTAGACTCAACCGGGGAGCTGTTTTTT.

The CDR3 nucleotides are TGTGCCTCAGGCCCAGGCAATGAGCAGTTCTTC. It translates to CASGPGNEQFF. This sequence joins TRBV30 and TRBJ2-1; D is undetermined. The CDR3 runs to 11 residues. V was cut by 7 bases and J by 6 bases, with 10 bases left in between. Germline CDR1 and CDR2: GTSNPN and SVGIG (reference sequence). The full variable domain, rest sourced from reference TRBV30 and TRBJ2-1, is SQTIHQWPATLVQPVGSPLSLECTVEGTSNPNLYWYRQAAGRGLQLLFYSVGIGQISSEVPQNLSASRPQDRQFILSSKKLLLSDSGFYLCASGPGNEQFFGPGTRLTVL.

The rearrangement joins TRBV6-1 to TRBJ2-3; D is ambiguous. The CDR3 spans 14 residues. Trimming stripped 3 bases from V and 8 bases from J, with 15 bases between. Germline V gives CDR1 MNHNS, CDR2 SASEGT. DNA of the CDR3: TGTGCCAGCAGTGAGCTCGGGTCCTTCAGTACGCAGTATTTT. Protein product: CASSELGSFSTQYF.

The rearrangement links TRBV4-1 to TRBJ1-4; D ambiguous. Trimming cost V 2 bases and J 1 base, with 8 bases left between them. There are 15 residues in the CDR3. Germline lookup yields CDR1 MGHRA and CDR2 YSYEKL. CDR3 sequence (DNA): TGCGCCAGCAGCCAATTGTCAGTAACTAATGAAAAACTGTTTTTT. Its translation is CASSQLSVTNEKLFF.

The chain combines TRBV4-2 with TRBJ2-2; 12 bases fit TRBD2. J was trimmed by 2 bases and V by 1 base; bases with no gene match: 5. This CDR3 has 18 amino acids. Germline V gene data show CDR1 as LGHNA and CDR2 as YNFKEQ. CDR3 loop: CASSQGLAGASNTGELFF. CDR3 coding DNA: TGTGCCAGCAGCCAAGGACTAGCGGGAGCCTCAAACACCGGGGAGCTGTTTTTT.

The chain joins TRBV14 to TRBJ2-5, with 7 bases lining up with TRBD1. With 4 bases clipped from V and 6 bases from J, the junction kept 14 bases outside the gene matches. Germline CDR1 SGHDN, CDR2 FVKESK. The length of the CDR3 is 16 residues. Here the CDR3 reads CASSRASGQVVKTQYF. Here the CDR3 DNA reads TGTGCCAGCAGCCGGGCTTCTGGACAGGTGGTAAAGACCCAGTACTTC.

CDR3 nucleotides: TGCAGCGTTGTTGTTGGACTAGCGGGAGGGTACGAGCAGTACTTC. Translated, it gives CSVVVGLAGGYEQYF. This chain uses TRBV29-1 with TRBJ2-7; TRBD2 agrees at 15 bases. Germline trimming cut 4 bases from V and 4 bases from J; bases unmatched to any gene: 5. The CDR3 totals 15 residues. CDR1 is SQVTM and CDR2 is ANQGSEA in the germline V gene.

The genes are TRBV25-1 and TRBJ1-4; D perhaps matches TRBD1 (5 bases). The V and J ends lost 1 base and 8 bases respectively, with 14 bases between them. The CDR3 extends over 15 amino acids. Germline-derived CDR1 and CDR2 are MGHDK and SYGVNS. CDR3 DNA: TGTGCCAGCAGTGAATTGAACCAGGGAGGGGAAAAACTGTTTTTT. Translated: CASSELNQGGEKLFF.

The V gene is TRBV30, the J gene TRBJ1-2, with D possibly TRBD1 on 5 matching bases. The CDR3 is made up of 14 amino acids. Trimming removed 7 bases at V and 8 bases at J, with 23 bases between. Germline V gene lookup returns CDR1 GTSNPN and CDR2 SVGIG (reference sequence). This CDR3 reads CASTRGFFALGYTF. CDR3 sequence (DNA): TGTGCCTCGACGCGGGGGTTTTTTGCTTTGGGCTACACCTTC.

The chain is built from TRBV15 and TRBJ1-1; a weak D match, TRBD1 (6 bases). There are 17 residues in the CDR3. The germline CDR1 and CDR2 sequences are LNHNV and YYDKDF (reference sequence). Trimming removed 1 base from V and 4 bases from J, with 19 bases in between. CDR3 sequence (DNA): TGTGCCACCAGCAGAGGGGTTTCGACAGGCGTGTTCACTGAAGCTTTCTTT. Translated, it gives CATSRGVSTGVFTEAFF.

J is TRBJ2-7 and V is TRBV5-1; 7 nucleotides align to TRBD1. The trim removed 3 bases at V and 5 bases at J, leaving 8 bases unmatched. Germline CDR1 and CDR2: SGHRS and YFSETQ. The CDR3 spans 14 residues. The CDR3 here is CASSSTGERHEQYF. CDR3 DNA: TGCGCCAGCAGCTCCACAGGGGAAAGACACGAGCAGTACTTC.

CDR3 sequence: CASSVQGGYGYTF. CDR3 DNA sequence: TGTGCCAGCAGCGTACAGGGGGGATATGGCTACACCTTC. The chain couples TRBV5-6 to TRBJ1-2; 8 bases agree with TRBD1. Germline V CDR1 and CDR2: SGHDT, YYEEEE. The CDR3 loop spans 13 amino acids. J gave up 5 bases and V 4 bases, and 4 bases lay outside the gene matches.

The rearrangement links TRBV6-6 to TRBJ1-5, with 9 bases lining up with TRBD1. J lost 3 bases, V lost 6 bases, and 6 bases had no gene match. The CDR3 spans 15 residues. Germline lookup yields CDR1 MNHNY and CDR2 SVGAGI (reference sequence). CDR3 region: CASRRDRALNQPQHF. The CDR3 bases are TGTGCCAGCAGGAGGGACAGGGCGCTCAATCAGCCCCAGCATTTT.

The CDR3 is CASSEGWRTDTQYF. The CDR3 DNA follows: TGTGCCAGCAGTGAAGGGTGGCGCACAGATACGCAGTATTTT. The rearrangement uses TRBV2 and TRBJ2-3; no clear D. Germline-derived CDR1 and CDR2 are SNHLY and FYNNEI. This CDR3 contains 14 residues. The V and J ends lost 1 base and 1 base respectively, with 6 bases between them.

The J gene is TRBJ2-1, the V gene TRBV15, with 10 bases fitting TRBD1. Germline-derived CDR1 and CDR2 are LNHNV and YYDKDF (reference sequence). The CDR3 consists of 15 residues. V shed 5 bases and J 5 bases; nucleotides not matched to a gene: 6. The CDR3 is CATSRAGTGDNEQFF. CDR3 nucleotide sequence: TGTGCCACCAGCCGGGCCGGGACAGGGGACAATGAGCAGTTCTTC.

The chain combines TRBV5-1 with TRBJ2-2; 12 nucleotides match TRBD1. The length of the CDR3 is 16 residues. The germline V gene encodes CDR1 SGHRS and CDR2 YFSETQ. V gave up 3 bases and J gave up 2 bases; unmatched junction bases: 2. The CDR3 loop reads CASSSGQGANTGELFF. The CDR3 DNA is TGCGCCAGCAGCTCGGGACAGGGGGCAAACACCGGGGAGCTGTTTTTT. Full variable domain (outside the CDR3, taken from reference TRBV5-1 and TRBJ2-2): KAGVTQTPRYLIKTRGQQVTLSCSPISGHRSVSWYQQTPGQGLQFLFEYFSETQRNKGNFPGRFSGRQFSNSRSEMNVSTLELGDSALYLCASSSGQGANTGELFFGEGSRLTVL.

The chain links TRBV6-1 to TRBJ2-7; D not resolved. V dropped 3 bases and J dropped 6 bases, with 6 bases sitting between them. Germline V gives CDR1 MNHNS, CDR2 SASEGT. This CDR3 contains 11 residues. The CDR3 DNA reads TGTGCCAGCAGTGATAGAGCCGAGCAGTACTTC. As protein: CASSDRAEQYF.

This rearrangement joins TRBV4-2 to TRBJ2-2, with 7 bases fitting TRBD1. CDR3 size: 14 residues. CDR1 LGHNA and CDR2 YNFKEQ come from the germline V gene. V lost 4 bases, J lost 4 bases, and 3 bases stayed unmatched. CDR3 sequence reads: CASSPGQITGELFF. CDR3 coding DNA: TGTGCCAGCAGCCCGGGACAGATCACCGGGGAGCTGTTTTTT.

This chain connects TRBV7-7 to TRBJ1-1; unclear D gene. CDR1 and CDR2 (germline): SSHAT, FNYEAQ (reference sequence). CDR3 length: 8 amino acids. CDR3 nucleotide sequence: TGTGCTAGCGTTCGAGCTTTCTTT. Amino acid sequence: CASVRAFF.

The chain employs TRBV5-1 and TRBJ2-1; possible D gene TRBD2, 7 bases. With 2 bases removed from V and 4 bases from J, the gap between germline ends came to 13 bases. Per germline, CDR1 SGHRS and CDR2 YFSETQ. This CDR3 contains 15 residues. DNA for the CDR3: TGCGCCAGCAGCTTTGGGGGGGCGCAGTACAATGAGCAGTTCTTC. Its translation is CASSFGGAQYNEQFF.

The chain is built from TRBV7-9 and TRBJ2-3; TRBD2 matches 11 bases. This CDR3 region has 15 residues. Germline CDR1 and CDR2: SEHNR and FQNEAQ (reference sequence). J gave up 4 bases and V 5 bases, and 5 bases lay outside the gene matches. This CDR3 is CASSRLAGGADTQYF. The DNA of the CDR3 is TGTGCCAGCAGCCGGTTAGCGGGAGGGGCAGATACGCAGTATTTT.